The text below deals with one T cell receptor (beta chain). Antigen: not known. This entry is derived from a study of T cells after posttransplantation cyclophosphamide. Points from the study as a whole: Recipient CMV seropositivity and CMV reactivation strongly tracked TRB clonality. Tissue-infiltrating T cells from skin or gut overlapped little with blood T cells. Later blood repertoires were often dominated by clones from the donor CD8+ memory compartment.

The CDR3 runs to 14 residues. V lost 4 bases and J 0 bases, leaving 9 bases between the germline ends. The germline gives CDR1 MNHEY, CDR2 SMNVEV (reference sequence). Here immunoSEQ multiplex PCR was the method, and the copy in TCRdb shows in-frame clones only, minus some. This repertoire holds about 12,000 clones, and none appear only once. This chain links TRBV27 with TRBJ1-1, with D uncertain. Sample: PBMCs. The source is a middle-aged woman in good health, CMV-negative, and a related stem cell transplant donor. In DNA, the CDR3 is TGTGCCAGCAGTTCCAGTTTAATGAACACTGAAGCTTTCTTT. Translation: CASSSSLMNTEAFF.